This record concerns one TCR beta chain sequence. The antigen remains unidentified. TCRdb's table, derived via immunoSEQ multiplex PCR, lists solely in-frame clones and lacks some. The sample lists under 2,500 clones; 35% were seen once. This specimen belongs to a study of T cells in localized non-small cell lung cancer. Regarding the study as a whole: Uninvolved adjacent lung showed peak T cell clonality, exceeding tumor. Higher blood T cell density tracked longer overall survival.

V was shortened by 6 bases and J by 2 bases, with 13 bases between the two germline ends. CDR3 size: 14 residues. The germline CDR1 and CDR2 sequences are MGHRA and YSYEKL. This receptor was obtained from a female donor older than 55 with stage I lung adenocarcinoma. The sample here was lung tumor tissue, taken before any cancer treatment. The J gene is TRBJ1-1, the V gene TRBV4-1; the D gene is possibly TRBD1 (6 bases). DNA of the CDR3: TGCGCCAGCAGTCGACAGGCGGGTAACACTGAAGCTTTCTTT. Protein product: CASSRQAGNTEAFF.